The 5 T cell receptor beta chains in this list originate from one sample, sequenced in a study of blood T cell repertoires in COVID-19. This table comes from immunoSEQ multiplex PCR, and its TCRdb copy is limited to in-frame clones, with some not included. The sample has around 70,000 clones; around 86% are singletons. The sample was peripheral blood. These receptors came from a woman of 80 years or more with active or convalescent COVID-19.

The rearrangement joins TRBV6-5 to TRBJ1-5, with D maybe TRBD1 (5 bases). V dropped 0 bases and J dropped 4 bases, with 13 bases sitting between them. The CDR3 has 16 amino acids. Germline CDR1 is MNHEY and CDR2 is SVGAGI. The CDR3 loop reads CASSYSFGGGNQPQHF. In nucleotides, the CDR3 is TGTGCCAGCAGTTACTCTTTCGGGGGGGGTAATCAGCCCCAGCATTTT.

The chain combines TRBV6-2 or TRBV6-3 with TRBJ2-2; D is unclear. The CDR3 consists of 13 residues. Germline V gives CDR1 MNHEY, CDR2 SVGEGT. V was trimmed by 6 bases and J by 6 bases, leaving 11 bases between them. CDR3 residues: CASSQLHAGELFF. The DNA of the CDR3 is TGTGCCAGCAGCCAGCTGCATGCCGGGGAGCTGTTTTTT.

The chain joins TRBV24-1 to TRBJ1-5, with D perhaps TRBD1 (5 bases). This CDR3 has 18 amino acids. The germline CDR1 and CDR2 sequences are KGHDR and SFDVKD. Trimming removed 7 bases from V and 1 base from J, with 22 bases in between. The DNA for the CDR3 is TGTGCCACCAGGCCTCCCATGGGGGGTGGACAAAGCAATCAGCCCCAGCATTTT. Protein sequence: CATRPPMGGGQSNQPQHF.

The chain is built from TRBV4-1 and TRBJ2-2; 9 positions match TRBD2. The V and J ends lost 3 bases and 3 bases, in that order; junction bases with no gene match: 20. Per germline, CDR1 MGHRA and CDR2 YSYEKL. The CDR3 runs 21 residues. The CDR3 sequence is CASSQEPIGHQRTSDTGELFF. In DNA, the CDR3 is TGCGCCAGCAGCCAGGAACCTATCGGACATCAAAGGACTAGCGACACCGGGGAGCTGTTTTTT.

The J gene is TRBJ2-5, the V gene TRBV2; 7 bases line up with TRBD2. CDR3 length equals 14 residues. Germline-derived CDR1 and CDR2 are SNHLY and FYNNEI. J lost 0 bases, V lost 4 bases, and 2 bases had no gene match. Here the CDR3 reads CASSGGGNQETQYF. CDR3 sequence (DNA): TGTGCCAGCAGTGGGGGGGGTAACCAAGAGACCCAGTACTTC.